This TCR beta chain originates from a study of T cells of healthy individuals. Looked up from germline, CDR1 is SNHLY and CDR2 is FYNNEI. The CDR3 covers 13 residues. V was pared by 10 bases and J by 4 bases, with 14 bases between. TCRdb reanalysed the 5' RACE reads using MiXCR and keeps one entry per CDR3 protein. The data contain 100,000 or so distinct CDR3 sequences, 17% of them singletons. The rearrangement links TRBV2 to TRBJ1-3, with D uncertain. The TCR was taken from a human donor in good health. CDR3 in DNA: TGTGCCACCGCAGAGCGACGAGGAAACACCATATATTTT. It codes for CATAERRGNTIYF.